The sequence of this T cell receptor (beta chain) was determined in a study of blood T cell repertoires in COVID-19. Study information: The United States, Italy and Spain provided the acute and convalescent COVID-19 samples. Sample material is recorded as cDNA or gDNA derived from T cells, B-cell-depleted T cells, or PBMCs.

The CDR3 covers 13 residues. Germline CDR1 SGHTA, CDR2 FQGNSA. The V gene lost 4 bases and the J gene lost 2 bases, with 9 bases spanning the gap. In the original processing: By means of reference gene primer amplification, nucleated cell counts were estimated. Measured with immunoSEQ multiplex PCR; TCRdb has only the in-frame clones, and not every one. D and trimming come from the DNA, and the V and J calls and clone size come from that table. Of roughly 250,000 clones listed, 75% to 90% are singletons. Individuals drawn from approximately 26 US areas were roughly 18 to 100 years old. The TCR originated in a woman under 40 with acute COVID-19. This sequence joins TRBV7-2 and TRBJ2-7, with a tentative D call TRBD1 (6 bases). Sequences were obtained from PBMCs or T cells enriched from blood (not recorded which). CDR3 coding DNA: TGTGCCAGCAGCTCCAACAGGGCCTACGAGCAGTACTTC. Translation: CASSSNRAYEQYF.